This T cell receptor (beta chain) derives from a study of T cell repertoires in cytomegalovirus infection. Overall study context: Peptides in the study included HLA-C-restricted and HLA-B-restricted CMV epitopes. Public TCR beta signature analysis indicated the presence of both CMV infection and matching HLA type.

MiXCR, applied by TCRdb to the reads, yields one record per CDR3 protein. The sample consists of 650,000 to 900,000 distinct CDR3 sequences, 30% to 35% of them appearing once. Study-level results: Summed public TCR beta family frequency identified CMV carriers bearing the relevant HLA. Predominance within the ex vivo response was attributable to HLA-C-restricted CMV-specific TCR beta clonotypes.

Trimming removed 3 bases at V and 8 bases at J, with 22 bases between. This CDR3 has 16 amino acids. CDR1 is SEHNR, CDR2 FQNEAQ, per germline (reference sequence). A remark on this clonotype: The antigen remains undetermined.

The sequenced sample was cultured CD8+ T cells from PBMCs, obtained from culture after CMV antigen stimulation. The chain links TRBV7-9 to TRBJ1-1, with D unresolved. The TCR sequence derives from a human donor in good health (CMV status not recorded). Some clones in this sample may be carry-over from other donors' samples. The CDR3 bases are TGTGCCAGCAGCTTGAGTCGGTCTAGTGTTTTGGGGGAAGCTTTCTTT. It translates to CASSLSRSSVLGEAFF.